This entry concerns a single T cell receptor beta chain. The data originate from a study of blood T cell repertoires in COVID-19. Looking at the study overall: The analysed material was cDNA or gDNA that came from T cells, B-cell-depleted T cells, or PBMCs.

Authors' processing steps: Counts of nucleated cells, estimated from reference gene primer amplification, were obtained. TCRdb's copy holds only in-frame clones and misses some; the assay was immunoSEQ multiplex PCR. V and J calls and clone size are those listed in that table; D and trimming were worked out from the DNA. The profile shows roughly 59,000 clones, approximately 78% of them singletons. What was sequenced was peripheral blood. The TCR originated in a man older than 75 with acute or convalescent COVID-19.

CDR3 nucleotide sequence: TGTGCCAGCAGTCAAGGGACAGGGGGAAATCAGCCCCAGCATTTT. Encoded protein: CASSQGTGGNQPQHF. The chain has TRBV6-6 and TRBJ1-5; 11 bases line up with TRBD1. CDR1 and CDR2 from the germline V gene are MNHNY and SVGAGI (reference sequence). The V gene end was trimmed by 5 bases and the J gene end by 4 bases; junction bases not matched to a gene: 4. The CDR3 runs to 15 residues.